This record covers a single T cell receptor beta chain. CD45RO negativity and positive selection for CCR7 defined naive CD8 cells, a population that excluded terminally differentiated effector memory CD45RA+ cells. The CDR3 totals 16 residues. With 1 base clipped from V and 3 bases from J, the junction kept 7 bases outside the gene matches. CDR1 and CDR2 (germline): SGHAT, FQNNGV. This record belongs to a study of shared clonotypes between healthy human individuals. TCRdb keeps only in-frame clones here, not all; method: immunoSEQ multiplex PCR. The sample contains about 2,200,000 clones, 90% to 95% of which appear only once.

This clonotype originated in a man aged 18 to 35 in good health. Some clones in this sample may be carry-over from other donors' samples. Source material: naive CD8+ T cells from PBMCs. V is TRBV11-2 and J is TRBJ2-7, with 9 bases fitting TRBD2. CDR3 sequence: CASSLGTSETIYEQYF. The CDR3 nucleotides are TGTGCCAGCAGCTTAGGGACTAGCGAGACCATCTACGAGCAGTACTTC.